These 30 T cell receptor beta chains were sequenced from one sample in a study of technical replicates of blood from several donors. The table came from immunoSEQ multiplex PCR; TCRdb's copy has only in-frame clones and leaves some out. The sample includes about 80,000 clones, roughly 94% of them seen just once. Source material: T cells isolated from PBMCs. All receptors derive from a human donor in good health.

The rearrangement uses TRBV19 and TRBJ2-7, with 12 bases matching TRBD2. The CDR3 totals 14 residues. Germline-derived CDR1 and CDR2 are LNHDA and SQIVND (reference sequence). V trimming: 10 bases; J trimming: 5 bases; junction bases outside the gene matches: 9. The DNA of the CDR3 is TGTGCCACAGAGACTAGCGGGAGACCGCACGAGCAGTACTTC. Amino acids: CATETSGRPHEQYF.

The chain carries TRBV13 and TRBJ2-5, with D uncertain. Germline CDR1 PRHDT, CDR2 FYEKMQ (reference sequence). The CDR3 is 14 residues long. Trimming shortened V by 0 bases and J by 0 bases, and 5 bases separated the two germline ends. Here the CDR3 reads CASSLGLDQETQYF. The CDR3 coding sequence is TGTGCCAGCAGCTTAGGTCTAGACCAAGAGACCCAGTACTTC.

The V gene is TRBV4-2, the J gene TRBJ1-1; D might be TRBD1 (5 bases). V was pared by 5 bases and J by 11 bases, with 18 bases between. CDR3 length: 13 amino acids. CDR1 is LGHNA and CDR2 is YNFKEQ in the germline V gene. The CDR3 sequence is CASSVAQTEVAFF. The CDR3 nucleotides are TGTGCCAGCAGCGTTGCTCAGACAGAAGTGGCTTTCTTT.

Comment on this clone: Germline and junction disagree at one end, which may indicate a read error. The V and J genes are TRBV7-7 and TRBJ2-7; D possibly corresponds to TRBD2 (5 bases). This CDR3 comprises 12 residues. Germline loops: CDR1 SSHAT, CDR2 FNYEAQ (reference sequence). CDR3 DNA: TGTGCTAGCAGCCCGGGAACTCGGGAGCAGTACTTC. This translates into CASSPGTREQYF.

The chain couples TRBV19 to TRBJ1-1; D is possibly TRBD1 (6 bases). The V end lost 4 bases, the J end lost 0 bases, and 12 bases lay between the germline ends. The CDR3 consists of 15 residues. The germline gives CDR1 LNHDA, CDR2 SQIVND (reference sequence). The CDR3 loop is CASSTATGVNTEAFF. CDR3 bases: TGTGCCAGTAGTACAGCGACAGGAGTGAACACTGAAGCTTTCTTT.

The chain joins TRBV27 to TRBJ2-7, with 9 positions matching TRBD1. Trimming cost V 5 bases and J 6 bases; bases outside gene matches: 11. Per germline, CDR1 MNHEY and CDR2 SMNVEV (reference sequence). The CDR3 length is 15 residues. CDR3 in amino acids: CASSKSPGQGPEQYF. DNA for the CDR3: TGTGCCAGCAGTAAATCCCCGGGACAGGGTCCCGAGCAGTACTTC.

The chain links TRBV10-3 to TRBJ2-5; possible D gene TRBD2, 6 bases. The ends were cut back, 4 bases at V and 4 bases at J, with 10 bases in the middle. The CDR3 is 13 residues long. CDR1 ENHRY and CDR2 SYGVKD come from the germline V gene. CDR3 sequence: CAISGGEGETQYF. The DNA of the CDR3 is TGTGCCATCAGTGGCGGGGAAGGAGAGACCCAGTACTTC.

The V gene is TRBV4-1, the J gene TRBJ2-1; 15 nucleotides match TRBD2. The V gene end was trimmed by 4 bases and the J gene end by 2 bases; junction bases not matched to a gene: 9. This CDR3 is 19 amino acids long. Germline V gives CDR1 MGHRA, CDR2 YSYEKL. In DNA, the CDR3 is TGCGCCAGCAGCCTTCCGGGACTAGCGGGAGGAGAACCCTACAATGAGCAGTTCTTC. Translated, it gives CASSLPGLAGGEPYNEQFF.

This chain uses TRBV6-5 with TRBJ1-1; D call uncertain. Trimming shortened V by 7 bases and J by 7 bases, and 10 bases separated the two germline ends. The CDR3 consists of 11 residues. CDR1 is MNHEY and CDR2 is SVGAGI in the germline V gene. The CDR3 sequence is CASKTSGEAFF. The CDR3 DNA reads TGTGCCAGCAAAACTTCGGGTGAAGCTTTCTTT.

This chain connects TRBV10-3 to TRBJ2-1, with 7 bases lining up with TRBD1. The length of the CDR3 is 16 residues. Germline loops: CDR1 ENHRY, CDR2 SYGVKD. V dropped 0 bases and J dropped 0; count of bases not matched to a gene: 2. The CDR3 sequence is CAISESDRASYNEQFF. The CDR3, as DNA: TGTGCCATCAGTGAGTCCGACAGGGCCTCCTACAATGAGCAGTTCTTC.

The CDR3 DNA is TGTGCCAGCAGTTACCAGGTTGAAGCTTTCTTT. This encodes CASSYQVEAFF. The chain is built from TRBV28 and TRBJ1-1; D is unresolved. V dropped 4 bases and J dropped 7 bases, with 7 bases sitting between them. CDR1 is MDHEN, CDR2 SYDVKM, per germline. The CDR3 loop spans 11 amino acids.

The chain couples TRBV5-4 to TRBJ2-2; 7 nucleotides align to TRBD1. V shed 0 bases and J 5 bases; nucleotides not matched to a gene: 10. The CDR3 extends over 17 amino acids. The germline gives CDR1 SGHNT, CDR2 YYREEE (reference sequence). In nucleotides, the CDR3 is TGTGCCAGCAGCTTGGTTTATCGAGGGGGCTTGACCGGGGAGCTGTTTTTT. This codes for CASSLVYRGGLTGELFF. Drawing the rest from reference TRBV5-4 and TRBJ2-2, the complete variable domain is ETGVTQSPTHLIKTRGQQVTLRCSSQSGHNTVSWYQQALGQGPQFIFQYYREEENGRGNFPPRFSGLQFPNYSSELNVNALELDDSALYLCASSLVYRGGLTGELFFGEGSRLTVL.

Concerning this clone: Other nucleotide sequences in the sample specify the same CDR3. The V call is TRBV9, the J call TRBJ1-1, with D hard to call. V lost 3 bases and J 2 bases, leaving 8 bases between the germline ends. The CDR3 is 13 residues long. The germline V gene encodes CDR1 SGDLS and CDR2 YYNGEE. CDR3 region: CASSGGLNTEAFF. CDR3 bases: TGTGCCAGCAGCGGAGGGTTAAACACTGAAGCTTTCTTT. The whole variable domain, remainder taken from reference TRBV9 and TRBJ1-1, is DSGVTQTPKHLITATGQRVTLRCSPRSGDLSVYWYQQSLDQGLQFLIQYYNGEERAKGNILERFSAQQFPDLHSELNLSSLELGDSALYFCASSGGLNTEAFFGQGTRLTVV.

The rearrangement uses TRBV5-6 and TRBJ2-7; a weak D match, TRBD2 (6 bases). This CDR3 spans 13 amino acids. Trimming left V 2 bases short and J 2 bases short, with 8 bases between. Germline V gene lookup returns CDR1 SGHDT and CDR2 YYEEEE. The CDR3 region is CASSFGGTYEQYF. CDR3 DNA sequence: TGTGCCAGCAGCTTTGGAGGGACCTACGAGCAGTACTTC.

This clone was seen once. The chain is built from TRBV10-3 and TRBJ2-7, with TRBD1 matching over 7 bases. V lost 10 bases to trimming and J lost 2 bases; unmatched junction nucleotides: 5. Germline lookup yields CDR1 ENHRY and CDR2 SYGVKD. This CDR3 spans 12 amino acids. CDR3 protein: CATTGTAYEQYF. CDR3 bases: TGTGCCACGACGGGGACAGCCTACGAGCAGTACTTC.

This clone appeared once. This CDR3 is CASTISPGNTIYF. In DNA, the CDR3 is TGTGCCAGCACGATCAGTCCTGGAAACACCATATATTTT. V and J are TRBV6-1 and TRBJ1-3; D is undetermined. The CDR3 extends over 13 amino acids. Germline values: CDR1 MNHNS, CDR2 SASEGT. V was shortened by 7 bases and J by 2 bases, with 9 bases between the two germline ends.

The rearrangement links TRBV4-2 to TRBJ1-1; D is ambiguous. V dropped 3 bases and J dropped 0 bases, with 23 bases sitting between them. The CDR3 is 19 residues long. Germline V gene sequence: CDR1 LGHNA, CDR2 YNFKEQ. In DNA form, the CDR3 reads TGTGCCAGCAGCCACCCGGGTGGCTTGGCGCTTTCCATGAACACTGAAGCTTTCTTT. Amino acid sequence: CASSHPGGLALSMNTEAFF.

This sequence joins TRBV7-2 and TRBJ2-2; D is perhaps TRBD2 (5 bases). The germline CDR1 and CDR2 sequences are SGHTA and FQGNSA. The CDR3 loop spans 15 amino acids. V lost 5 bases and J lost 6, with 16 bases in between. The CDR3 coding sequence is TGTGCCAGCAGCCCCTTGGACTCCCGACCCGGGGAGCTGTTTTTT. Translation: CASSPLDSRPGELFF.

This chain links TRBV25-1 with TRBJ1-2, with D maybe TRBD1 (5 bases). Germline values: CDR1 MGHDK, CDR2 SYGVNS. The CDR3 extends over 14 amino acids. V was clipped by 3 bases and J by 4 bases, with 12 bases between them. DNA of the CDR3: TGTGCCAGCAGTGAGGTTGGGACTTTCTATGGCTACACCTTC. It yields the protein CASSEVGTFYGYTF.

The gene calls are TRBV30 and TRBJ2-5; 8 bases align to TRBD1. The CDR3 sequence is 15 residues long. The germline gives CDR1 GTSNPN, CDR2 SVGIG (reference sequence). The V segment lost 1 base and the J segment 5 bases; nucleotides outside the gene matches: 9. CDR3 residues: CAWSGLDRDQETQYF. CDR3 nucleotide sequence: TGTGCCTGGAGTGGATTGGACAGGGATCAGGAGACCCAGTACTTC. Filled out from reference TRBV30 and TRBJ2-5, the complete variable domain reads SQTIHQWPATLVQPVGSPLSLECTVEGTSNPNLYWYRQAAGRGLQLLFYSVGIGQISSEVPQNLSASRPQDRQFILSSKKLLLSDSGFYLCAWSGLDRDQETQYFGPGTRLLVL.

Remarks on this clone: An end of the junction differs from the germline gene, which may be a read error. This chain uses TRBV7-7 with TRBJ1-3; D possibly corresponds to TRBD1 (5 bases). There are 14 residues in the CDR3. CDR1 is SSHAT and CDR2 is FNYEAQ in the germline V gene (reference sequence). CDR3 amino acids: CASSQTDSGNTIYF. CDR3 nucleotides: TGTGCTAGCAGTCAGACAGACTCTGGAAACACCATATATTTT.

A note on this clone: The same CDR3 can be traced to other DNA sequences in this sample. The chain joins TRBV7-9 to TRBJ2-1; maybe TRBD2 (5 bases). The germline V gene has CDR1 SEHNR and CDR2 FQNEAQ (reference sequence). This CDR3 is 14 amino acids long. Deletions cut 2 bases from V and 2 bases from J, with 7 bases between. The CDR3 loop is CASSLSGTYNEQFF. The CDR3 DNA sequence: TGTGCCAGCAGCTTAAGCGGCACCTACAATGAGCAGTTCTTC.

The CDR3 bases are TGTGCCAGCAGTGAACAGAACAATGAGCAGTTCTTC. Translation: CASSEQNNEQFF. The rearrangement joins TRBV2 to TRBJ2-1, with unresolved D. The CDR3 totals 12 residues. Trimming shortened V by 2 bases and J by 5 bases, and 4 bases separated the two germline ends. CDR1 SNHLY and CDR2 FYNNEI come from the germline V gene.

This chain joins TRBV28 and TRBJ2-7, with 11 positions matching TRBD1. The CDR3 runs 15 residues. V dropped 4 bases and J dropped 4; count of bases not matched to a gene: 6. In germline, CDR1 is MDHEN, CDR2 SYDVKM. CDR3: CASSSRDRGLYEQYF. CDR3 coding DNA: TGTGCCAGCAGTTCCCGGGACAGGGGGTTGTACGAGCAGTACTTC.

The gene calls are TRBV11-2 and TRBJ2-3; TRBD2 might be the D (6 bases). V dropped 1 base and J dropped 2 bases, with 10 bases sitting between them. This CDR3 has 15 residues. The germline V gene encodes CDR1 SGHAT and CDR2 FQNNGV. CDR3 sequence reads: CASSLGGRPTDTQYF. CDR3 in DNA: TGTGCCAGCAGCTTAGGTGGGAGGCCCACAGATACGCAGTATTTT. The whole variable domain, remainder taken from reference TRBV11-2 and TRBJ2-3, is EAGVAQSPRYKIIEKRQSVAFWCNPISGHATLYWYQQILGQGPKLLIQFQNNGVVDDSQLPKDRFSAERLKGVDSTLKIQPAKLEDSAVYLCASSLGGRPTDTQYFGPGTRLTVL.

This rearrangement joins TRBV5-6 to TRBJ1-5, with 10 nucleotides matching TRBD1. Trimming removed 5 bases from V and 4 bases from J; junction bases left unmatched: 9. This CDR3 contains 16 residues. Germline CDR1 is SGHDT and CDR2 is YYEEEE. In DNA, the CDR3 is TGTGCCAGCAGTTTTAACCCGGGACAGGGGAATCAGCCCCAGCATTTT. This encodes CASSFNPGQGNQPQHF. Combining the CDR3 with reference TRBV5-6 and TRBJ1-5 gives the whole variable domain DAGVTQSPTHLIKTRGQQVTLRCSPKSGHDTVSWYQQALGQGPQFIFQYYEEEERQRGNFPDRFSGHQFPNYSSELNVNALLLGDSALYLCASSFNPGQGNQPQHFGDGTRLSIL.

The CDR3 protein is CASSQYSGQGAYEQYF. The DNA of the CDR3 is TGTGCCAGCAGCCAATATTCAGGACAGGGTGCCTACGAGCAGTACTTC. The chain is built from TRBV11-2 and TRBJ2-7, with TRBD1 identical over 8 bases. V gave up 5 bases and J gave up 2 bases; unmatched junction bases: 11. The V gene's germline CDR1 is SGHAT and CDR2 FQNNGV. The CDR3 extends over 16 amino acids.

The rearrangement links TRBV4-1 to TRBJ1-1; D is ambiguous. The length of the CDR3 is 15 residues. The V gene's germline CDR1 is MGHRA and CDR2 YSYEKL. Trimming cost V 0 bases and J 0 bases, with 8 bases left between them. CDR3 nucleotide sequence: TGCGCCAGCAGCCAAGAGACACCGATGAACACTGAAGCTTTCTTT. Amino acid sequence: CASSQETPMNTEAFF.

This rearrangement joins TRBV6-1 to TRBJ2-3; 13 bases match TRBD2. J was trimmed by 4 bases and V by 3 bases; bases with no gene match: 1. The CDR3 spans 15 residues. Germline assignment: CDR1 MNHNS and CDR2 SASEGT. The CDR3 region is CASSETSGRSDTQYF. The CDR3 DNA reads TGTGCCAGCAGTGAGACTAGCGGGAGGTCAGATACGCAGTATTTT.

The chain is built from TRBV30 and TRBJ2-7; 8 bases map to TRBD1. CDR1 and CDR2 from the germline V gene are GTSNPN and SVGIG (reference sequence). V gave up 5 bases and J gave up 6 bases; unmatched junction bases: 15. This CDR3 has 15 amino acids. The CDR3 loop reads CAWDRGRRIQREQYF. CDR3 DNA: TGTGCCTGGGACAGGGGAAGACGCATCCAGCGCGAGCAGTACTTC.